The rows below give T cell receptor beta chains drawn from one sample of a study of metastatic and nonmetastatic thyroid tumors. TCRdb re-called the PCR reads with MiXCR. The data show under 30,000 clones, under 15% seen once. Sequences were obtained from blood. The receptors derive from a female donor with papillary thyroid cancer or a benign thyroid nodule (not recorded which). Some clones in this sample may be carry-over from other donors' samples. CDR3s include the opening cysteine and the closing phenylalanine or tryptophan. The order of the fields is CDR3 protein, CDR3 DNA, clone size, D gene, V gene, J gene, CDR3 length. A D gene is named only where the DNA matches it firmly. A row's size may be missing; if present it is once, few, many or a size class.

CASSLVFSRRGDEQFF	TGTGCCAGCAGCTTAGTATTTTCGCGCAGGGGGGATGAGCAGTTCTTC	many	NA	TRBV7-8	TRBJ2-1	16
CASSQRGLAGLASTDTQYF	TGCGCCAGCAGCCAGAGGGGACTAGCGGGGTTAGCTAGCACAGATACGCAGTATTTT	many	TRBD2	TRBV4-3	TRBJ2-3	19
CASSLASSGAGDRYGYTF	TGTGCCAGCAGCTTAGCGTCGTCTGGGGCCGGGGATCGCTATGGCTACACCTTC	NA	NA	TRBV7-8	TRBJ1-2	18
CSPASEIEAFF	TGCAGTCCTGCCTCGGAGATAGAAGCTTTCTTT	many	NA	TRBV20-1	TRBJ1-1	11
CASSPSECFSDTQYF	TGTGCCAGCAGCCCCTCAGAGTGTTTTTCAGATACGCAGTATTTT	NA	NA	TRBV6-2/TRBV6-3	TRBJ2-3	15
CASSGYRVRNGYTF	TGTGCCAGTAGTGGTTACAGGGTTCGGAATGGCTACACCTTC	many	NA	TRBV19	TRBJ1-2	14
CVTNPGRSGANVLTF	TGTGTCACCAACCCGGGTCGATCTGGGGCCAACGTCCTGACTTTC	NA	NA	TRBV6-1	TRBJ2-6	15
CASSVLTGDSYEQYF	TGTGCCAGTAGTGTCTTGACGGGAGATTCCTACGAGCAGTACTTC	medium-sized	NA	TRBV19	TRBJ2-7	15
CASRPHRMDRKNIQYF	TGTGCCAGCAGACCTCATCGAATGGACAGGAAAAACATTCAGTACTTC	many	TRBD1	TRBV6-1	TRBJ2-4	16
CSARNPDRAGQPQHF	TGCAGTGCTAGGAATCCTGACAGGGCTGGACAGCCCCAGCATTTT	many	TRBD1	TRBV20-1	TRBJ1-5	15
CASSGGLAGDLTGTDTQYF	TGTGCCAGCAGCGGTGGACTAGCGGGAGACCTAACGGGGACAGATACGCAGTATTTT	many	TRBD2	TRBV13	TRBJ2-3	19
CASALESSYEQYF	TGTGCCAGCGCCCTAGAGAGCTCCTACGAGCAGTACTTC	medium-sized	NA	TRBV12-3/TRBV12-4	TRBJ2-7	13
CSVGPGQGSYNEQFF	TGCAGCGTTGGACCAGGACAGGGGAGCTACAATGAGCAGTTCTTC	many	TRBD1	TRBV29-1	TRBJ2-1	15
CASSRKENTEAFF	TGTGCCAGTAGTCGGAAGGAGAACACTGAAGCTTTCTTT	many	NA	TRBV19	TRBJ1-1	13
CASSLNQFNSGNTIYF	TGTGCCAGCAGCTTGAATCAGTTTAACTCTGGAAACACCATATATTTT	many	NA	TRBV5-5	TRBJ1-3	16
CASSDELHNEQFF	TGTGCCAGCAGTGACGAACTCCACAATGAGCAGTTCTTC	many	NA	TRBV6-4	TRBJ2-1	13
CASSLASVETAADTQYF	TGTGCTAGCAGCTTAGCGAGTGTGGAGACTGCAGCCGATACGCAGTATTTT	NA	NA	TRBV7-7	TRBJ2-3	17
CASSYGQGNSPLHF	TGTGCCAGCAGTTACGGACAGGGTAATTCACCCCTCCACTTT	many	TRBD1	TRBV6-6	TRBJ1-6	14